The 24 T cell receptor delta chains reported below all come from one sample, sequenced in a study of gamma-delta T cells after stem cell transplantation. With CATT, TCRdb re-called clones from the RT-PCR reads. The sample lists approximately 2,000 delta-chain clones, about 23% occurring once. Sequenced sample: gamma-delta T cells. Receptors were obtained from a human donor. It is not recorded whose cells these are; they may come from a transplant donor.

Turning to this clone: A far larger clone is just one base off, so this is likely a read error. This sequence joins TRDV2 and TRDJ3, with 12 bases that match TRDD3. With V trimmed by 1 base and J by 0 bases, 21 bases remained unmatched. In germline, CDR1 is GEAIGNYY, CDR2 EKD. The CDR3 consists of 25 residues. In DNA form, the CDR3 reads TGTGCCTGTGACACTCGACTGGGGGATACTGGGCGACTGGGGACTAGCTCCTGGGACACCCGACAGATGTTTTTC. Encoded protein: CACDTRLGDTGRLGTSSWDTRQMFF.

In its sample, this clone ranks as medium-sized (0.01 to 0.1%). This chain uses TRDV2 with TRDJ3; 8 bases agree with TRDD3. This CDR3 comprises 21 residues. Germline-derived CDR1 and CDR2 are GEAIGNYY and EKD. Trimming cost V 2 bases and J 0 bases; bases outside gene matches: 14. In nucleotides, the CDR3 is TGTGCCTGTGACAGAGTTGGTGGGGGATTCCTCATCTCCTGGGACACCCGACAGATGTTTTTC. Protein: CACDRVGGGFLISWDTRQMFF.

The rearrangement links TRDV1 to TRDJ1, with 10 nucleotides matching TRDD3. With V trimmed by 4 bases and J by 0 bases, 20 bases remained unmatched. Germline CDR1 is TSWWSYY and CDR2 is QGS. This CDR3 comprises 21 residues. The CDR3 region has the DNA TGTGCTCTTGGGGGTCTCCCAGTACTGGGGGATGTGTTGATGTACACCGATAAACTCATCTTT. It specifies CALGGLPVLGDVLMYTDKLIF.

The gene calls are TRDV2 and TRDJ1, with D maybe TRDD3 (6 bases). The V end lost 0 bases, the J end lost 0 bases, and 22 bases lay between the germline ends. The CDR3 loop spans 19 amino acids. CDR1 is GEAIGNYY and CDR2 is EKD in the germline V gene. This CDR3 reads CACDTVSGGREEYTDKLIF. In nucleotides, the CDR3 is TGTGCCTGTGACACCGTATCCGGGGGACGGGAGGAGTACACCGATAAACTCATCTTT.

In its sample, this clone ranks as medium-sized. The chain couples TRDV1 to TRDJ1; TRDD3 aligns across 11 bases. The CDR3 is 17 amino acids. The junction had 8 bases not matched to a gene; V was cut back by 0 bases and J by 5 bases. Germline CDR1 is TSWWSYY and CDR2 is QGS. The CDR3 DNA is TGTGCTCTTGGGGAACTACGAGTGCTGGGGGATACTGATAAACTCATCTTT. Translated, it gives CALGELRVLGDTDKLIF.

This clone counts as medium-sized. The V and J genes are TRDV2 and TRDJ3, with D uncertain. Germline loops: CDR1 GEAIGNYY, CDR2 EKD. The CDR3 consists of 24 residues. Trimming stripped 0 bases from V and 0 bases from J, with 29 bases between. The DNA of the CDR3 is TGTGCCTGTGACACCGTGAGATTTGTGGCGGGAAAACCCTCTCACTCCTGGGACACCCGACAGATGTTTTTC. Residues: CACDTVRFVAGKPSHSWDTRQMFF.

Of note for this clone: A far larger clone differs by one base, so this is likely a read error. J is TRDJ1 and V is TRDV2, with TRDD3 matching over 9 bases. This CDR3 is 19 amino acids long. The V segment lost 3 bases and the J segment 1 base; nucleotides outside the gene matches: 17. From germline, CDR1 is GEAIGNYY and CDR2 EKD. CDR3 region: CACDSIQSWLGDGTDKLIF. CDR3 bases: TGTGCCTGTGACTCTATACAATCCTGGCTGGGGGATGGCACCGATAAACTCATCTTT.

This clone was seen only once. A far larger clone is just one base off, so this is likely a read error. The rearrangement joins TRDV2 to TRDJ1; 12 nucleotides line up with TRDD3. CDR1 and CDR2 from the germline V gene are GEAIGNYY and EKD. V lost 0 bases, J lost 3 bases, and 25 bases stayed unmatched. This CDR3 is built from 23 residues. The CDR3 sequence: CACDTVEVPFLGDTTGHADKLIF. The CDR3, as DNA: TGTGCCTGTGACACCGTTGAGGTTCCTTTTCTGGGGGATACGACGGGTCACGCCGATAAACTCATCTTT.

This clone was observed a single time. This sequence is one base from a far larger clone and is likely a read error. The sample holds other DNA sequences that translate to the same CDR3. CDR3 residues: CACDTLAGPGTDKLIF. In DNA, the CDR3 is TGTGCCTGTGACACCTTGGCCGGGCCGGGCACCGATAAACTCATCTTT. The chain combines TRDV2 with TRDJ1; unclear D gene. This CDR3 region has 16 residues. V shed 0 bases and J shed 1 base, with 14 bases lying between them. Germline lookup yields CDR1 GEAIGNYY and CDR2 EKD.

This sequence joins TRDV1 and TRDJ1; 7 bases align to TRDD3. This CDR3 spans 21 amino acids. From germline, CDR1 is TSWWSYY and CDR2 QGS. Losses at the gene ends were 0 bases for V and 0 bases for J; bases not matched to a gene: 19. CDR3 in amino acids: CALGELPQHVLGILHTDKLIF. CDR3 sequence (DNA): TGTGCTCTTGGGGAACTCCCACAGCACGTACTGGGGATCCTTCACACCGATAAACTCATCTTT.

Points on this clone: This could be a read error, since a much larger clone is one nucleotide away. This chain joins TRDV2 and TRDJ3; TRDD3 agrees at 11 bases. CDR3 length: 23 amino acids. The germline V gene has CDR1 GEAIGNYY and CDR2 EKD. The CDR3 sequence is CACDRLFGGGYVNLSWGTRQMFF. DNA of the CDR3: TGTGCCTGTGACAGGCTATTTGGTGGGGGATACGTTAACCTCTCCTGGGGCACCCGACAGATGTTTTTC.

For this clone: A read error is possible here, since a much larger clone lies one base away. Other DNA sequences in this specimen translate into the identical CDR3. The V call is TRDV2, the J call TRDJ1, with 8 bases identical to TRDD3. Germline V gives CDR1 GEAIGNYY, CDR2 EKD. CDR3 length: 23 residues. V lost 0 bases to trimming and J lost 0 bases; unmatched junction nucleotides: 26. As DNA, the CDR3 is TGTGCCTGTGACACCGTAGGCGGCTTCCTGGTACTGGGGGGCGAGGGGGACACCGATAAACTCATCTTT. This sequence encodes CACDTVGGFLVLGGEGDTDKLIF.

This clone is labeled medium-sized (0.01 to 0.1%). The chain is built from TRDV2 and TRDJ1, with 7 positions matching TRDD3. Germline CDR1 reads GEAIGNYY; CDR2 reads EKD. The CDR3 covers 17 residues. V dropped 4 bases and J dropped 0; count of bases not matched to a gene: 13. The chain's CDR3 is CACEGLGVNWYTDKLIF. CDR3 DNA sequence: TGTGCCTGTGAAGGCCTGGGGGTAAACTGGTACACCGATAAACTCATCTTT.

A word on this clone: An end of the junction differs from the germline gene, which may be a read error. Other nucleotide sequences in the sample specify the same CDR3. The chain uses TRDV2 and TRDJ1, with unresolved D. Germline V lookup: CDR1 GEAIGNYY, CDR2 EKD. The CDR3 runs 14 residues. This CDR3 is CACDTLGNLDRLIF. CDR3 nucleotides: TGTGCCTGTGACACCTTGGGCAACCTCGATAGACTCATCTTT.

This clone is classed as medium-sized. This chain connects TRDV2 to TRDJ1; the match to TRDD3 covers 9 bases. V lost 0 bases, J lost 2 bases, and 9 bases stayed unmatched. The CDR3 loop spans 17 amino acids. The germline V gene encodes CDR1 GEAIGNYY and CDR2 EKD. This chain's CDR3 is CACDTLEGIRGTDKLIF. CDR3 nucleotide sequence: TGTGCCTGTGACACCCTTGAGGGGATACGCGGGACCGATAAACTCATCTTT.

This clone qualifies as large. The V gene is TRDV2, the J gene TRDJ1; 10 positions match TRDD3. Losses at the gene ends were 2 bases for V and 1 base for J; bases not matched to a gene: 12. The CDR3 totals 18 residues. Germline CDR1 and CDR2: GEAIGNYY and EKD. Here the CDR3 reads CACDKVLGDPKTTDKLIF. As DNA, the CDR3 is TGTGCCTGTGACAAGGTACTGGGGGATCCAAAGACCACCGATAAACTCATCTTT.

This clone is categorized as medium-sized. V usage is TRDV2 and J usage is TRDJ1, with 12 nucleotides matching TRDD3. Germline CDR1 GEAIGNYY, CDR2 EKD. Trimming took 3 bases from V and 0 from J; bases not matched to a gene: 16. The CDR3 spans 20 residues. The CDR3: CACDPLYWGIQALDTDKLIF. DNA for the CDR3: TGTGCCTGTGACCCGCTTTACTGGGGGATACAAGCGTTGGACACCGATAAACTCATCTTT.

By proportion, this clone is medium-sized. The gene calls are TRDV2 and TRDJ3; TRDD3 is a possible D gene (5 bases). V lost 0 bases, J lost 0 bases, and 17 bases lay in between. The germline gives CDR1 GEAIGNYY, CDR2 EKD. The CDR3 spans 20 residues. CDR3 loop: CACDTGWATQSSWDTRQMFF. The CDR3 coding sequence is TGTGCCTGTGACACCGGCTGGGCAACCCAAAGCTCCTGGGACACCCGACAGATGTTTTTC.

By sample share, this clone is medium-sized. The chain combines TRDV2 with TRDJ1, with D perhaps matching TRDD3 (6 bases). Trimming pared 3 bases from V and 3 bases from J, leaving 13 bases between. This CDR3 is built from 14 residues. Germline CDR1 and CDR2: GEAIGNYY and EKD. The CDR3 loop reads CACDPWGHSDKLIF. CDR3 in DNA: TGTGCCTGTGACCCCTGGGGCCACTCCGATAAACTCATCTTT.

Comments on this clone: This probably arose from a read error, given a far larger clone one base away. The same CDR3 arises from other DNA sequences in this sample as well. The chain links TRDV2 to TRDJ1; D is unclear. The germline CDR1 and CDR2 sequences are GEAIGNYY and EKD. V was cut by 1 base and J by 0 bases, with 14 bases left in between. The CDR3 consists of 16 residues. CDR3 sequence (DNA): TGTGCCTGTGACACGTTACTAGGGGTCGACACCGATAAACTCATCTTT. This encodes CACDTLLGVDTDKLIF.

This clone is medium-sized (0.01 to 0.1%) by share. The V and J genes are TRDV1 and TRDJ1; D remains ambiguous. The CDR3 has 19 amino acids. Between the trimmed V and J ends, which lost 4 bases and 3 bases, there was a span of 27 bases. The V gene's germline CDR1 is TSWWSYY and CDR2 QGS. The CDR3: CALGARVTTHDHGADKLIF. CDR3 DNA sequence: TGTGCTCTTGGGGCGCGGGTAACTACCCATGACCATGGTGCCGATAAACTCATCTTT.

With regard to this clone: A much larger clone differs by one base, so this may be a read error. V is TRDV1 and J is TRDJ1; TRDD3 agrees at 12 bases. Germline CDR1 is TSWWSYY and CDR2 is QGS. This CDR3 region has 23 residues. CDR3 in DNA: TGTGCTCTTGGGGAACTAGCACCTAACCCTGGGGGATACGCGGTGGAAGACACCGATAAACTCACCTTT. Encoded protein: CALGELAPNPGGYAVEDTDKLTF.

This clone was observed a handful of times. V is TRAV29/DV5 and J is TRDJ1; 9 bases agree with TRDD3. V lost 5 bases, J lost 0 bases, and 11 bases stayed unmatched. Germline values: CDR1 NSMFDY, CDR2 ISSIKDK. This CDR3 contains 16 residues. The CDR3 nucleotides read TGTGCAGCGCTAAGTACTGGGGGAGAGTACACCGATAAACTCATCTTT. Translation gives CAALSTGGEYTDKLIF.

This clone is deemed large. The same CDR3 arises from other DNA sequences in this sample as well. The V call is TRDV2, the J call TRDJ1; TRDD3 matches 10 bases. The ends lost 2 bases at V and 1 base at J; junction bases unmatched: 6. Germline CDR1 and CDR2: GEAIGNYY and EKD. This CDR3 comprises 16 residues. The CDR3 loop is CACDNMGDTITDKLIF. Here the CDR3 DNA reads TGTGCCTGTGACAACATGGGGGATACCATCACCGATAAACTCATCTTT.